The 5 T cell receptor beta chains presented below share a single source sample, sequenced in a study of blood T cell repertoires in COVID-19. TCRdb keeps only in-frame clones here, not all; method: immunoSEQ multiplex PCR. The data contain around 450,000 clones, 85% to 90% of them singletons. Source material: peripheral blood. Receptor source: a woman in her 30s with acute or convalescent COVID-19.

The chain is built from TRBV10-2 and TRBJ1-5; possible D gene TRBD1, 6 bases. CDR3 length: 14 amino acids. The V end lost 9 bases, the J end lost 5 bases, and 17 bases lay between the germline ends. Per germline, CDR1 WSHSY and CDR2 SAAADI. CDR3 bases: TGCGCCAGTAGCCGGGGACCAGGGGATCAGCCCCAGCATTTT. This gives the protein CASSRGPGDQPQHF.

The chain joins TRBV27 to TRBJ2-7; 9 nucleotides match TRBD1. Germline trimming cut 4 bases from V and 2 bases from J; bases unmatched to any gene: 6. Germline V gene data show CDR1 as MNHEY and CDR2 as SMNVEV (reference sequence). This CDR3 spans 15 amino acids. The chain's CDR3 is CASSSPGTGTYEQYF. CDR3 DNA sequence: TGTGCCAGCAGTTCCCCCGGGACAGGGACCTACGAGCAGTACTTC.

J is TRBJ2-7 and V is TRBV6-5, with D possibly TRBD1 on 5 matching bases. This CDR3 contains 13 residues. In germline, CDR1 is MNHEY, CDR2 SVGAGI. V dropped 10 bases and J dropped 0 bases, with 13 bases sitting between them. In nucleotides, the CDR3 is TGTGCCATCGGAGCAGGGTCCTCCTACGAGCAGTACTTC. Protein sequence: CAIGAGSSYEQYF.

The chain employs TRBV2 and TRBJ1-6, with D perhaps TRBD1 (6 bases). CDR1 SNHLY and CDR2 FYNNEI come from the germline V gene. The CDR3 extends over 16 amino acids. The germline V and J ends were trimmed by 2 bases and 3 bases, with 11 bases remaining between them. CDR3 protein: CASSESWDNYNSPLHF. CDR3 nucleotide sequence: TGTGCCAGCAGTGAAAGCTGGGACAACTATAATTCACCCCTCCACTTT.

This chain uses TRBV4-1 with TRBJ2-5; 8 bases are shared with TRBD1. V was pared by 4 bases and J by 7 bases, with 8 bases of the junction left unmatched. Germline V gene lookup returns CDR1 MGHRA and CDR2 YSYEKL. There are 14 residues in the CDR3. CDR3 in DNA: TGCGCCAGCAGCCCCTGGACAGGGTCGGGGACCCAGTACTTC. Its translation is CASSPWTGSGTQYF.